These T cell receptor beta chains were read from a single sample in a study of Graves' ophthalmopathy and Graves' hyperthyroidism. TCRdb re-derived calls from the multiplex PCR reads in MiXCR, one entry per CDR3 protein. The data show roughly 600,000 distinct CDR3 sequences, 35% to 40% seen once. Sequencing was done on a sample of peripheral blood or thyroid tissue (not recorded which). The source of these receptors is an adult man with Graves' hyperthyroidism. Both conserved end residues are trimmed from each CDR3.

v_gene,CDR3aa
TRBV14,ASSQVGPGFSGNTIY
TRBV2,ASNRQGELF
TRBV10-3,ASSYLAEGDSPLH
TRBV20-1,SARRPGSEQY
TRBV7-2,ASSLAMGGNTEAF
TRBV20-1,SATGQGNTEAF
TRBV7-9,ASSLVEGAGSEAF
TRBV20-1,SARKQGNSPLH
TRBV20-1,SARDQRGNQPQH
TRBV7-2,ASSLVTGTRNEQF
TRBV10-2,ASQGLQGSHEQY
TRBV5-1,ASREDSASTDTQY
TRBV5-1,ASSLDRVTGELF
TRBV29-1,SVRKDSNNYGYT
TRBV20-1,SARERTSGYEQY
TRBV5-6,ARSDPPEISLIGSPLH
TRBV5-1,ASSLVLAGGQETQY
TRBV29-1,SAIDRDRDYEQY
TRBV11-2,ASRTDKLATNEKLF
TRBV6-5,ASSPVSSYEQY
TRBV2,ASSESLAGYQETQY
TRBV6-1,ASSETGYSNQPQH
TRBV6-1,ASTTSGGYNEQF
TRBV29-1,SATRTGGNTEAF
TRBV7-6,ASSSEPSGVTGELF
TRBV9,ASSVNGGYGYT
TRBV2,ASSGAFVYGYT
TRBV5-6,ASSFIRLNTEAF
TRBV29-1,SVGPDRGDEQF
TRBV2,ASRKSGAGANILT
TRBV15,AWSRAWTATNEKLF
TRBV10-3,AISDPVTGRFGYT
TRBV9,ASSFFTDSYNSPLH
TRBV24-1,ATSDSAESTDSNQPQH
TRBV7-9,ASSSTGQGSGEQY
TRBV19,ASSPRQPNQPQH
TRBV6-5,ASSYSRQGANGYT
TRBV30,AWSVGRAYEQY
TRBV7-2,ASSQLGYGMRGLAAFYEQY